What follows are 8 T cell receptor beta chains derived from one specimen sequenced in a study of cytomegalovirus exposure and HLA in healthy donors. This PCR relied on a set of 60 Vbeta primers and 13 Jbeta primers. Only in-frame clones appear in the TCRdb table, and some are missing; sequencing was by immunoSEQ multiplex PCR. The sample includes 150,000 to 200,000 clones, roughly 70% of them seen just once. The source material was PBMCs. These receptors originate from a male donor in good health and CMV-seronegative.

The chain links TRBV2 to TRBJ1-5; a possible D gene is TRBD1 (5 bases). With 6 bases removed from V and 0 bases from J, the gap between germline ends came to 9 bases. This CDR3 comprises 14 residues. Looked up from germline, CDR1 is SNHLY and CDR2 is FYNNEI. CDR3 in amino acids: CASRRQFSNQPQHF. The CDR3 DNA reads TGTGCCAGCAGGCGACAGTTTAGCAATCAGCCCCAGCATTTT.

CDR3 region: CASIRQGGFDEQFF. The DNA for the CDR3 is TGTGCCAGCATCCGACAGGGGGGGTTCGATGAGCAGTTCTTC. J is TRBJ2-1 and V is TRBV2; 9 bases are shared with TRBD1. The CDR3 runs to 14 residues. Trimming removed 7 bases from V and 8 bases from J; junction bases left unmatched: 9. Germline CDR1 SNHLY, CDR2 FYNNEI.

The chain uses TRBV28 and TRBJ1-5; 11 bases fit TRBD1. Germline-derived CDR1 and CDR2 are MDHEN and SYDVKM. The CDR3 is 13 residues long. With V trimmed by 8 bases and J by 6 bases, 3 bases remained unmatched. CDR3 sequence: CASWTGGLQPQHF. CDR3 nucleotide sequence: TGTGCCAGCTGGACAGGGGGCCTTCAGCCCCAGCATTTT. Full variable domain (remainder filled in from reference TRBV28 and TRBJ1-5): DVKVTQSSRYLVKRTGEKVFLECVQDMDHENMFWYRQDPGLGLRLIYFSYDVKMKEKGDIPEGYSVSREKKERFSLILESASTNQTSMYLCASWTGGLQPQHFGDGTRLSIL.

The rearrangement uses TRBV11-2 and TRBJ1-5; TRBD1 aligns across 8 bases. Germline values: CDR1 SGHAT, CDR2 FQNNGV. V lost 5 bases to trimming and J lost 0 bases; unmatched junction nucleotides: 15. This CDR3 has 19 residues. The CDR3 DNA is TGTGCCAGCAGCAGGAGGGGGGGACAGGTATCTTATAGCAATCAGCCCCAGCATTTT. Its translation: CASSRRGGQVSYSNQPQHF. The full variable domain, with the rest looked up from reference TRBV11-2 and TRBJ1-5, is EAGVAQSPRYKIIEKRQSVAFWCNPISGHATLYWYQQILGQGPKLLIQFQNNGVVDDSQLPKDRFSAERLKGVDSTLKIQPAKLEDSAVYLCASSRRGGQVSYSNQPQHFGDGTRLSIL.

The J gene is TRBJ1-5, the V gene TRBV10-2, with 9 bases lining up with TRBD1. CDR1 and CDR2 (germline): WSHSY, SAAADI. The CDR3 contains 16 residues. With V trimmed by 0 bases and J by 3 bases, 3 bases remained unmatched. Here the CDR3 DNA reads TGCGCCAGCAGTGAGTCGGGACAGGGCCTCAATCAGCCCCAGCATTTT. Its protein product is CASSESGQGLNQPQHF.

The chain uses TRBV28 and TRBJ2-3, with TRBD1 as a possible D gene (5 bases). Trimming left V 2 bases short and J 1 base short, with 7 bases between. Germline loops: CDR1 MDHEN, CDR2 SYDVKM. The CDR3 consists of 14 residues. The CDR3 reads CASSLKGGTDTQYF. The DNA of the CDR3 is TGTGCCAGCAGTTTAAAAGGGGGCACAGATACGCAGTATTTT.

This sequence joins TRBV7-9 and TRBJ1-2; a weak D match, TRBD1 (5 bases). Per the germline V gene, CDR1 is SEHNR and CDR2 is FQNEAQ (reference sequence). The CDR3 is 14 residues long. Trimming left V 4 bases short and J 4 bases short, with 13 bases between. DNA of the CDR3: TGTGCCAGCAGCTCCGGTTTTGGGGCCTATGGCTACACCTTC. It translates to CASSSGFGAYGYTF.

The rearrangement joins TRBV6-1 to TRBJ2-1, with D possibly being TRBD1 (5 bases). Germline loops: CDR1 MNHNS, CDR2 SASEGT. This CDR3 has 15 amino acids. The V end lost 6 bases, the J end lost 0 bases, and 12 bases lay between the germline ends. The CDR3 region is CASRGLYSSYNEQFF. In DNA, the CDR3 is TGTGCCAGCAGGGGGCTCTACAGCTCCTACAATGAGCAGTTCTTC.